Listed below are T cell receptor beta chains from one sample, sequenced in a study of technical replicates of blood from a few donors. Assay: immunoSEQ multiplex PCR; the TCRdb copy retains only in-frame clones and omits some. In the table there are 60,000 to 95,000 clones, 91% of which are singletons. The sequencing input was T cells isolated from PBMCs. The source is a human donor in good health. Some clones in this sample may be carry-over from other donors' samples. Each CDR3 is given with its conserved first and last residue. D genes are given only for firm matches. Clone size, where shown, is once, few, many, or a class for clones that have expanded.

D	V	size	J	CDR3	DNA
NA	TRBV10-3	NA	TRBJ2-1	CAINDGLARKSSYNEQFF	TGTGCCATCAACGATGGGCTAGCCCGAAAAAGCTCCTACAATGAGCAGTTCTTC
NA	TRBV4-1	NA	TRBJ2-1	CASSQISVNSYNEQFF	TGCGCCAGCAGCCAAATTAGCGTTAACTCCTACAATGAGCAGTTCTTC
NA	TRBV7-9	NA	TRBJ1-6	CASSLYPGASPLHF	TGTGCCAGCAGCTTATACCCAGGGGCCTCACCCCTCCACTTT
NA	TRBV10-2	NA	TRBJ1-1	CATLWVAGLNTEAFF	TGCGCCACCCTCTGGGTTGCAGGATTGAACACTGAAGCTTTCTTT
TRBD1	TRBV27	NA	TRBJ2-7	CASGLIGQGVYEQYF	TGTGCCAGCGGCTTAATAGGACAGGGTGTCTACGAGCAGTACTTC
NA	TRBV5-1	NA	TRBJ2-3	CASIGQNTDTQYF	TGCGCCAGCATCGGACAGAACACAGATACGCAGTATTTT
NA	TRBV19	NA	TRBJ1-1	CASTVQAGGNTEAFF	TGTGCCAGTACAGTCCAGGCCGGGGGTAACACTGAAGCTTTCTTT
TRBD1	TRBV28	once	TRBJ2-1	CASSPVGQGSYNEQFF	TGTGCCAGCAGTCCAGTGGGACAGGGATCCTACAATGAGCAGTTCTTC
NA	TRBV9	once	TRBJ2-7	CASSVSGSYEQYF	TGTGCCAGCAGCGTGAGCGGGTCCTACGAGCAGTACTTC
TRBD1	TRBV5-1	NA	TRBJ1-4	CASSPGQGMEKLFF	TGCGCCAGCAGCCCCGGACAGGGGATGGAAAAACTGTTTTTT
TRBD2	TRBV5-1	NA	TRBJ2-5	CASSLETSGGRETQYF	TGCGCCAGCAGCCTGGAGACTAGCGGGGGACGGGAGACCCAGTACTTC
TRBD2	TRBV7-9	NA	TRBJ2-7	CASSPIRTSGNYEQYF	TGTGCCAGCAGCCCGATTCGGACTAGCGGTAACTACGAGCAGTACTTC
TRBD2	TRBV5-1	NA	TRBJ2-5	CASSFGGGQETQYF	TGCGCCAGCAGCTTCGGGGGGGGGCAAGAGACCCAGTACTTC
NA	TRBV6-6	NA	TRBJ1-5	CASSYLLTGNYQPQHF	TGTGCCAGCAGTTACCTGCTGACAGGCAATTATCAGCCCCAGCATTTT
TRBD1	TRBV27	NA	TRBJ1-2	CASRHRGGYGYTF	TGTGCCAGCAGGCACAGGGGGGGCTATGGCTACACCTTC
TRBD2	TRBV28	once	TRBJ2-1	CASSKLGIAAGGLSNEQFF	TGTGCCAGCAGTAAACTAGGGATCGCAGCGGGAGGCCTCTCCAATGAGCAGTTCTTC
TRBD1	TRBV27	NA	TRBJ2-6	CASSSDRVGGANVLTF	TGTGCCAGCAGTTCAGACAGGGTTGGTGGGGCCAACGTCCTGACTTTC
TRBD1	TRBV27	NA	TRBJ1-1	CASSLSFGTGETEAFF	TGTGCCAGCAGTTTATCTTTCGGGACAGGGGAAACTGAAGCTTTCTTT
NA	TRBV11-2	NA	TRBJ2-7	CASSNLRGSNEQYF	TGTGCCAGCAGTAATCTACGGGGGTCGAACGAGCAGTACTTC
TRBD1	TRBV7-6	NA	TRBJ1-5	CASSLGDSASDQPQHF	TGTGCCAGCAGCTTAGGGGACAGCGCCAGCGACCAGCCCCAGCATTTT
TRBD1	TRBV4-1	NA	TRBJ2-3	CASSHLIGQGTDTQYF	TGCGCCAGCAGCCATCTCATTGGACAGGGAACGGATACGCAGTATTTT
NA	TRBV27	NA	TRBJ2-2	CASSMDRTGELFF	TGTGCCAGCAGCATGGACAGAACCGGGGAGCTGTTTTTT
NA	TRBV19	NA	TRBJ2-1	CASSFLDSAGQYNEQFF	TGTGCCAGTAGTTTCCTGGATAGCGCAGGACAGTACAATGAGCAGTTCTTC
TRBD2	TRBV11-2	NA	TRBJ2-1	CASSLSRTSIDEQFF	TGTGCCAGCAGCTTAAGTCGGACTAGCATCGATGAGCAGTTCTTC
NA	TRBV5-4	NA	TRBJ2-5	CASSLAPKPLQETQYF	TGTGCCAGCAGCTTGGCCCCCAAACCCCTTCAGGAGACCCAGTACTTC
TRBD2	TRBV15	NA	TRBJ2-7	CATSSPSAGLAGVEQYF	TGTGCCACCAGCAGCCCATCCGCGGGACTAGCGGGAGTTGAGCAGTACTTC
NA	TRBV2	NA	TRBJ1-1	CASSPHSGSKAFF	TGTGCCAGCAGCCCTCACTCGGGATCGAAAGCTTTCTTT
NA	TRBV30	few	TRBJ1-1	CAWSSWGHTVF	TGTGCCTGGAGTAGTTGGGGACACACCGTCTTT
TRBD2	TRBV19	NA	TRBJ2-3	CASSINGAGTDTQYF	TGTGCCAGTAGTATAAACGGAGCGGGGACAGATACGCAGTATTTT
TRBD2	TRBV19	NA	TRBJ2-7	CASSGTSGAYEQYF	TGTGCCAGTAGTGGGACTAGCGGCGCCTACGAGCAGTACTTC
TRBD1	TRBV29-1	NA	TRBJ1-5	CSVPGQGSNQPQHF	TGCAGCGTCCCTGGACAGGGCTCGAATCAGCCCCAGCATTTT
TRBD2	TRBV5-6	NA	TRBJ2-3	CASSLWGGVPPTDTQYF	TGTGCCAGCAGCTTGTGGGGGGGGGTCCCCCCGACAGATACGCAGTATTTT
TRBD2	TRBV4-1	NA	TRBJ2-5	CASSQHASGGDSQETQYF	TGCGCCAGCAGCCAACATGCTAGCGGGGGAGACTCTCAGGAGACCCAGTACTTC
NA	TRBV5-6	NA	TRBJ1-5	CASSLAVMNQPQHF	TGTGCCAGCAGCTTGGCCGTTATGAATCAGCCCCAGCATTTT
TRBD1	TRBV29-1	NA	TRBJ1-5	CSVLDRENQPQHF	TGCAGCGTATTAGACAGGGAGAATCAGCCCCAGCATTTT
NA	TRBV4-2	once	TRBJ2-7	CAPGIFSYEQYF	TGTGCCCCCGGTATTTTTAGCTACGAGCAGTACTTC